The 18 T cell receptor beta chains presented below share a single source sample, sequenced in a study of T cells in Graves' hyperthyroidism and ophthalmopathy. Using RNA transcripts as the source, TCR beta CDR3 regions were amplified. The HTBI primer set was used in a first-round RT-PCR of the TCR CDR3. One entry per CDR3 protein results from TCRdb running MiXCR on the multiplex PCR reads. Found here are under 650,000 distinct CDR3 sequences, roughly 16% of them singletons; the top ten hold over 3.5%. Sequencing used blood. These receptors all stem from a woman aged 30 to 39 with Graves' hyperthyroidism.

The rearrangement uses TRBV6-4 and TRBJ1-1, with a weak D call TRBD1 (5 bases). V was trimmed by 7 bases and J by 3 bases, leaving 15 bases between them. This CDR3 is built from 14 residues. CDR1 and CDR2 from the germline V gene are MRHNA and SNTAGT. The DNA for the CDR3 is TGTGCCAGCACCCCGGGGGGGGGAGACACTGAAGCTTTCTTT. As protein: CASTPGGGDTEAFF.

The chain carries TRBV28 and TRBJ2-7; TRBD1 matches at 7 bases. In germline, CDR1 is MDHEN, CDR2 SYDVKM. The V segment lost 5 bases and the J segment 7 bases; nucleotides outside the gene matches: 11. CDR3 length equals 14 residues. The CDR3 DNA sequence: TGTGCCAGCAGTCTGGGGACAGCCAAATCAGAGCAGTACTTC. The encoded protein is CASSLGTAKSEQYF.

In this sample, this clonotype turned up many times. The rearrangement uses TRBV20-1 and TRBJ2-1; TRBD2 aligns across 7 bases. The CDR3 runs 15 residues. Germline V gives CDR1 DFQATT, CDR2 SNEGSKA (reference sequence). The junction had 4 bases not matched to a gene; V was cut back by 0 bases and J by 2 bases. This CDR3 reads CSARDGGVTYNEQFF. The CDR3 bases are TGCAGTGCTAGAGATGGGGGGGTGACCTACAATGAGCAGTTCTTC.

CDR3 in DNA: TGCAGTGCTAGAATGACAGCTAATAATTCACCCCTCCACTTT. Its protein product is CSARMTANNSPLHF. The rearrangement joins TRBV20-1 to TRBJ1-6; possibly TRBD1 for D (5 bases). Germline assignment: CDR1 DFQATT and CDR2 SNEGSKA (reference sequence). CDR3 length: 14 residues. V was pared by 2 bases and J by 5 bases, with 10 bases between.

At least ten counts were recorded for this clonotype. The chain joins TRBV6-2 or TRBV6-3 to TRBJ2-7; TRBD2 matches at 10 bases. This CDR3 has 17 amino acids. Germline trimming cut 2 bases from V and 1 base from J; bases unmatched to any gene: 8. Germline assignment: CDR1 MNHEY and CDR2 SVGEGT. CDR3 coding DNA: TGTGCCAGCAGTTACGCTGCTAGCGGGAGTCAATCCTACGAGCAGTACTTC. Protein sequence: CASSYAASGSQSYEQYF.

The rearrangement links TRBV27 to TRBJ2-6, with D perhaps TRBD2 (5 bases). V was cut by 6 bases and J by 0 bases, with 15 bases left in between. This CDR3 is 17 amino acids long. Germline V gene lookup returns CDR1 MNHEY and CDR2 SMNVEV (reference sequence). The CDR3 DNA sequence: TGTGCCAGCAGCTCACGGGGATGGTACTCTGGGGCCAACGTCCTGACTTTC. Its translation is CASSSRGWYSGANVLTF.

This clonotype appeared many times. In nucleotides, the CDR3 is TGTGCCAGCAGTTGGACAATCTCCTACAATGAGCAGTTCTTC. Translating it yields CASSWTISYNEQFF. The chain employs TRBV2 and TRBJ2-1; a weak D match, TRBD1 (5 bases). The CDR3 has 14 amino acids. Trimming pared 5 bases from V and 0 bases from J, leaving 8 bases between. From germline, CDR1 is SNHLY and CDR2 FYNNEI. Variable domain in full (rest from reference TRBV2 and TRBJ2-1): EPEVTQTPSHQVTQMGQEVILRCVPISNHLYFYWYRQILGQKVEFLVSFYNNEISEKSEIFDDQFSVERPDGSNFTLKIRSTKLEDSAMYFCASSWTISYNEQFFGPGTRLTVL.

The chain has TRBV2 and TRBJ1-5; maybe TRBD1 (6 bases). The CDR3 runs 15 residues. Between the trimmed V and J ends, which lost 2 bases and 6 bases, there was a span of 14 bases. From germline, CDR1 is SNHLY and CDR2 FYNNEI. The CDR3 DNA sequence: TGTGCCAGCAGTGAACGGGGGCAGGGCCTTCAGCCCCAGCATTTT. This translates into CASSERGQGLQPQHF.

This chain connects TRBV11-2 to TRBJ2-7; D may be TRBD1 (5 bases). Germline lookup yields CDR1 SGHAT and CDR2 FQNNGV. Deletions cut 5 bases from V and 0 bases from J, with 17 bases between. The CDR3 totals 16 residues. For the CDR3, the DNA is TGTGCCAGCAGCCACTTTAGGGGCCCGACCTCCTACGAGCAGTACTTC. Translated: CASSHFRGPTSYEQYF.

The chain has TRBV14 and TRBJ2-2, with TRBD1 matching over 7 bases. In germline, CDR1 is SGHDN, CDR2 FVKESK. With 2 bases clipped from V and 6 bases from J, the junction kept 0 bases outside the gene matches. The length of the CDR3 is 13 residues. This chain's CDR3 is CASSQQGAGELFF. CDR3 coding DNA: TGTGCCAGCAGCCAACAGGGGGCCGGGGAGCTGTTTTTT.

This clonotype was detected many times. J is TRBJ2-3 and V is TRBV28; D is uncertain. This CDR3 comprises 13 residues. The germline gives CDR1 MDHEN, CDR2 SYDVKM. V dropped 7 bases and J dropped 2 bases, with 10 bases sitting between them. The CDR3: CASTEWDTDTQYF. DNA for the CDR3: TGTGCCAGCACAGAGTGGGACACAGATACGCAGTATTTT.

This clonotype has a count of ten or more. The chain combines TRBV12-3 or TRBV12-4 with TRBJ2-5; 9 nucleotides line up with TRBD2. This CDR3 contains 14 residues. V shed 3 bases, J shed 5 bases, and the junction held 4 bases outside the gene matches. Written as DNA, the CDR3 is TGTGCCAGCAGTTTCCGCGGGAGGGTGGAGACCCAGTACTTC. It yields the protein CASSFRGRVETQYF.

This clonotype was seen only a few times. This chain joins TRBV27 and TRBJ2-7; D is unresolved. Trimming pared 3 bases from V and 0 bases from J, leaving 6 bases between. This CDR3 has 13 amino acids. In germline, CDR1 is MNHEY, CDR2 SMNVEV (reference sequence). The CDR3 region is CASSFGYSYEQYF. The CDR3 nucleotides read TGTGCCAGCAGTTTTGGCTACTCCTACGAGCAGTACTTC.

To note about this clonotype: At one of its ends the junction is not consistent with the germline gene, which may arise from a read error. V and J are TRBV20-1 and TRBJ2-1, with 10 bases identical to TRBD1. Per the germline V gene, CDR1 is DFQATT and CDR2 is SNEGSKA (reference sequence). The CDR3 totals 19 residues. Here the CDR3 reads CSARTRDRGSFSSYNEQLF. The DNA of the CDR3 is TGCAGTGCTAGAACCCGGGACAGGGGTTCCTTCAGCTCCTACAATGAGCAGCTCTTC.

The chain has TRBV4-1 and TRBJ2-7; the D is unclear. V was trimmed by 2 bases and J by 3 bases, leaving 11 bases between them. CDR3 size: 14 residues. Germline V CDR1 and CDR2: MGHRA, YSYEKL. CDR3 amino acids: CASSQSPPGYEQYF. The DNA for the CDR3 is TGCGCCAGCAGCCAATCCCCCCCGGGCTACGAGCAGTACTTC.

The chain joins TRBV13 to TRBJ2-3, with TRBD2 matching over 8 bases. J was trimmed by 5 bases and V by 5 bases; bases with no gene match: 3. The CDR3 is made up of 13 amino acids. The germline gives CDR1 PRHDT, CDR2 FYEKMQ (reference sequence). CDR3 in amino acids: CASSASGLDTQYF. The CDR3 DNA sequence: TGTGCCAGCAGCGCTAGCGGGTTAGATACGCAGTATTTT.

At least ten counts were recorded for this clonotype. One junction end disagrees with the germline gene, perhaps due to a read error. The CDR3 loop reads CASSPGGGNEQFF. The DNA for the CDR3 is TGTGCTAGCAGCCCTGGGGGGGGGAATGAGCAGTTCTTC. The rearrangement links TRBV9 to TRBJ2-1; 7 bases agree with TRBD2. The germline V gene has CDR1 SGDLS and CDR2 YYNGEE. The CDR3 is 13 residues long.

This clonotype came up a few times. The CDR3 is CASSQDRVTSGKGWYF. CDR3 bases: TGTGCCAGCAGCCAAGATCGTGTGACTAGCGGGAAAGGGTGGTACTTC. This chain connects TRBV3-1 to TRBJ2-5, with TRBD2 identical over 11 bases. Trimming at V came to 0 bases and at J to 13 bases, leaving 13 bases not matched to a gene. Germline-derived CDR1 and CDR2 are LGHDT and YNNKEL (reference sequence). The CDR3 totals 16 residues.